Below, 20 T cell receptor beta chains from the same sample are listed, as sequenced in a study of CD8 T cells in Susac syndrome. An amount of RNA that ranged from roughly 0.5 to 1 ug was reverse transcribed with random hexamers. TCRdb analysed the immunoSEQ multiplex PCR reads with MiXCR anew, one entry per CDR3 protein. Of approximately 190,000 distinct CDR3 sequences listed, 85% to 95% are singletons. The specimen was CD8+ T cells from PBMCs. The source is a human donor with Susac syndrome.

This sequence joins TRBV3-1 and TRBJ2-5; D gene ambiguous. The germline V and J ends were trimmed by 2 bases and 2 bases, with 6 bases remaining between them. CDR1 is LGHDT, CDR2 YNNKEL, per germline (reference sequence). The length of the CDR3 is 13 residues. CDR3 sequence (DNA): TGTGCCAGCAGCCAAATTGGGCAAGAGACCCAGTACTTC. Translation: CASSQIGQETQYF.

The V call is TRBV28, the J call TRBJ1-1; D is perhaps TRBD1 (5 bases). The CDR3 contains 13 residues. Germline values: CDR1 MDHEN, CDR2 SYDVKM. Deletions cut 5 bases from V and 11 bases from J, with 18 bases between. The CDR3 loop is CASSLRSREAAFF. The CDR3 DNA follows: TGTGCCAGCAGTCTCCGCTCCAGGGAGGCGGCTTTCTTT.

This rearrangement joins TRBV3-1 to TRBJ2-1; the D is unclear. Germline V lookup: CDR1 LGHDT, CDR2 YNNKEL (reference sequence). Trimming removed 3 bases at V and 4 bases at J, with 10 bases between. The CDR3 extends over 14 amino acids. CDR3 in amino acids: CASSHETIYNEQFF. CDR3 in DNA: TGTGCCAGCAGCCACGAGACCATTTACAATGAGCAGTTCTTC.

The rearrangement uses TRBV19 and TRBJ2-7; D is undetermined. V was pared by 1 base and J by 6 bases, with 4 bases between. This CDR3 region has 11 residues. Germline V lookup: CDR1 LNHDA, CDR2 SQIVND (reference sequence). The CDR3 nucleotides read TGTGCCAGTAGTATAGGAGCCGAGCAGTACTTC. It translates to CASSIGAEQYF.

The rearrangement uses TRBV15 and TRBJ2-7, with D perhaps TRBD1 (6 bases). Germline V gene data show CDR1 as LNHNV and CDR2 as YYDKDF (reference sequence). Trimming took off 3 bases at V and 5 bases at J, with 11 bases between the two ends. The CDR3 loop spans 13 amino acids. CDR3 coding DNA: TGTGCCACCAGCAGGGCCACAGGGAACGAGCAGTACTTC. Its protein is CATSRATGNEQYF.

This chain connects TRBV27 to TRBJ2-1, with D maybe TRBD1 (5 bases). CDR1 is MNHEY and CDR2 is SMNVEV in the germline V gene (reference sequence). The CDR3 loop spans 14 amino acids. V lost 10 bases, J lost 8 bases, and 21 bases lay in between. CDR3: CAIDSRGKLDEQFF. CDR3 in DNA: TGTGCCATCGACTCTAGGGGAAAACTCGATGAGCAGTTCTTC.

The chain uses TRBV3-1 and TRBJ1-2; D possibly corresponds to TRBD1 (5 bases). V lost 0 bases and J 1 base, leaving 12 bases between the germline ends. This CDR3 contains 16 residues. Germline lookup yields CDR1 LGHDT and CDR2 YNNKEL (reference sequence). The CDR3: CASSQDRGWGNYGYTF. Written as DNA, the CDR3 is TGTGCCAGCAGCCAAGATCGGGGCTGGGGTAACTATGGCTACACCTTC.

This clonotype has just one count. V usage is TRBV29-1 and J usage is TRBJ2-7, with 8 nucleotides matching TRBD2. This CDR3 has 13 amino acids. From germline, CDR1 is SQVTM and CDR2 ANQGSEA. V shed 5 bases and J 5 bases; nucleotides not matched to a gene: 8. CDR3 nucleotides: TGCAGCGTTCGAGCGGGGGTAAGTGACGAGCAGTACTTC. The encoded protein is CSVRAGVSDEQYF.

CDR3: CASSPGLAGTDTQYF. The CDR3 coding sequence is TGTGCCAGCAGCCCAGGACTAGCGGGAACAGATACGCAGTATTTT. The V call is TRBV6-5, the J call TRBJ2-3, with TRBD2 identical over 12 bases. Germline V gives CDR1 MNHEY, CDR2 SVGAGI. The CDR3 length is 15 residues. The V segment lost 6 bases and the J segment 3 bases; nucleotides outside the gene matches: 4.

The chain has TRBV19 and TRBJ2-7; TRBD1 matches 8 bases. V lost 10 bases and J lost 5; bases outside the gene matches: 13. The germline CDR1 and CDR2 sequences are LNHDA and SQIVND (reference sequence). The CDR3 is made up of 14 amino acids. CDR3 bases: TGTGCCACCCCCCCGGACAGGGTTTTAAACGAGCAGTACTTC. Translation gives CATPPDRVLNEQYF.

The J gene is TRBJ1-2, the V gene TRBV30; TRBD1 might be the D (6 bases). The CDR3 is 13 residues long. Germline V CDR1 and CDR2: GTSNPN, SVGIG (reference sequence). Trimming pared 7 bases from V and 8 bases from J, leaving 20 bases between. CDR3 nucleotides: TGTGCCTTACTACAATCGGGGGCGACGGGCTACACCTTC. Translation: CALLQSGATGYTF.

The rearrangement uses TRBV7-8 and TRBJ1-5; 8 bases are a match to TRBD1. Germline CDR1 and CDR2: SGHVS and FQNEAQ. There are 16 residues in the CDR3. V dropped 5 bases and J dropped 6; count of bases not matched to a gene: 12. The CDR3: CASSEQPGGGSQPQHF. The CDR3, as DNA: TGTGCCAGCAGCGAACAACCAGGGGGCGGCAGTCAGCCCCAGCATTTT.

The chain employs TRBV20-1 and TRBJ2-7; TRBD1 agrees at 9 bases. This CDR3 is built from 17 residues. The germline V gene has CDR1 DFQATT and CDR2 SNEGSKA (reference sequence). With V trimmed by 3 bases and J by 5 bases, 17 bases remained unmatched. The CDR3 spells CSASWTGDDSAFDEQYF. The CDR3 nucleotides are TGCAGTGCTAGTTGGACAGGGGATGATTCGGCCTTCGACGAGCAGTACTTC.

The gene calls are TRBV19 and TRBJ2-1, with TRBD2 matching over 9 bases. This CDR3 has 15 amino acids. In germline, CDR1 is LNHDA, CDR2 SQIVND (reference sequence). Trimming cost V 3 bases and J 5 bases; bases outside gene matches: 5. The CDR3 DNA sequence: TGTGCCAGTAGTATTTTCCTAGCGGGGAACAATGAGCAGTTCTTC. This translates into CASSIFLAGNNEQFF.

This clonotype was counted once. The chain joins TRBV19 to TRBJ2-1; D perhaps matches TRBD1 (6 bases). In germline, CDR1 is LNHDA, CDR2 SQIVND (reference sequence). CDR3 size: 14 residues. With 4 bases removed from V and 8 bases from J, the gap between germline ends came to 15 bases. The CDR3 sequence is CASSRNRDGDEQFF. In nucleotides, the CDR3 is TGTGCCAGTAGTAGGAACAGGGATGGGGATGAGCAGTTCTTC.

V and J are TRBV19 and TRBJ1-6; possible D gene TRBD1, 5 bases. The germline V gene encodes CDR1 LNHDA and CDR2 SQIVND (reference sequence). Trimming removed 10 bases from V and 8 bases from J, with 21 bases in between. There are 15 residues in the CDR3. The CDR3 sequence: CANPSRQGGDSPLHF. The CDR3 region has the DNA TGTGCCAACCCTAGTCGGCAGGGTGGGGATTCACCCCTCCACTTT.

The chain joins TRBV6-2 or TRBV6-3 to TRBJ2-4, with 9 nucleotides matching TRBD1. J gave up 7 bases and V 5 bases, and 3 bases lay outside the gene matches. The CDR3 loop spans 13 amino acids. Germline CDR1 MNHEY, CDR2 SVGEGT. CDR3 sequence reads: CASSRQGVNIQYF. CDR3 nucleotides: TGTGCCAGCAGTCGACAGGGGGTGAACATTCAGTACTTC.

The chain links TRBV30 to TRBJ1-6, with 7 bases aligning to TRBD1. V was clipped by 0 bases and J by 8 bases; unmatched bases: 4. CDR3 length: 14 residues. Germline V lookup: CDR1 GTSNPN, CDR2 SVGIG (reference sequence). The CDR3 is CAWSVNRGYSPLHF. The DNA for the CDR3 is TGTGCCTGGAGTGTAAACAGGGGATATTCACCCCTCCACTTT.

The CDR3: CASSPQSPQANEKLFF. The CDR3 DNA reads as TGTGCCAGCAGTCCCCAATCTCCTCAGGCCAATGAAAAACTGTTTTTT. V and J are TRBV27 and TRBJ1-4, with no clear D. CDR3 size: 16 residues. The V and J ends lost 5 bases and 5 bases respectively, with 18 bases between them. Germline assignment: CDR1 MNHEY and CDR2 SMNVEV (reference sequence).

This CDR3 reads CAGGDRQKAFF. Here the CDR3 DNA reads TGTGCCGGGGGGGACAGACAGAAAGCTTTCTTT. This rearrangement joins TRBV30 to TRBJ1-1; 7 bases agree with TRBD1. The CDR3 spans 11 residues. The germline V gene has CDR1 GTSNPN and CDR2 SVGIG (reference sequence). Trimming took 8 bases from V and 9 from J; bases not matched to a gene: 9.